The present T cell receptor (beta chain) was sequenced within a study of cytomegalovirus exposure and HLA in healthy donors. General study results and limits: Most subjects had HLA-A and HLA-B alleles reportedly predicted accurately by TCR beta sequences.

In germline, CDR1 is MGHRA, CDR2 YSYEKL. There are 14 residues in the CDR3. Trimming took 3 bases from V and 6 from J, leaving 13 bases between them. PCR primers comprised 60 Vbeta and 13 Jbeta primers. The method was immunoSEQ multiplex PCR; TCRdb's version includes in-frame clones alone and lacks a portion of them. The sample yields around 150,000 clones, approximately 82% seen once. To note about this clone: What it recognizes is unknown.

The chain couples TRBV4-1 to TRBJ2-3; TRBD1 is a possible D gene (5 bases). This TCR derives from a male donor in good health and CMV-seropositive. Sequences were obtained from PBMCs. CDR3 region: CASSHGASTDTQYF. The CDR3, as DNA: TGCGCCAGCAGCCATGGGGCATCTACTGATACGCAGTATTTT.